This entry is about one T cell receptor (beta chain). The sample belongs to a study of Ad26.COV2.S vaccination and SARS-CoV-2 variants. At the level of the study: Sample donor was a member of the COV1001 Ad26.COV2.S trial arm. In the study, Ad26.COV2.S was injected intramuscularly once, or twice 56 days apart.

The CDR3 sequence is 14 residues long. V lost 5 bases to trimming and J lost 2 bases, with 13 bases between them. CDR1 SGHTA and CDR2 FQGNSA come from the germline V gene. Profiling relied on immunoSEQ multiplex PCR, and the TCRdb table lists in-frame clones only, not all of them. This sample has 430,000 or so clones, with roughly 89% found just once. The treatment here: some 20 received Ad26.COV2.S at low or high dose, single or two shots; about 5 received placebo; per-sample allocation not given. Collection of the samples took place on day 63 after the first injection of vaccine or placebo. In Boston, the donor was an adult between 18-55 years of age.

The chain couples TRBV7-2 to TRBJ2-7; a possible D gene is TRBD2 (5 bases). The receptor's source is a person aged 18-60 years who received the Ad26.COV2.S COVID-19 vaccine or a placebo. The sample in question was peripheral blood, obtained in a trial of Ad26.COV2.S vaccine versus placebo. CDR3 DNA sequence: TGTGCCAGCAGCCCGCGTAGCGTACCCTACGAGCAGTACTTC. This gives the protein CASSPRSVPYEQYF.